This T cell receptor (beta chain) was recovered during a study of blood T cell repertoires in COVID-19. Across the study: Whether acute or convalescent, the COVID-19 samples came from the United States, Italy and Spain. PBMCs, B-cell-depleted T cells, or T cells were the source of the cDNA or gDNA that made up the material.

Unmatched junction bases numbered 6, after V lost 6 bases and J lost 3 bases. CDR1 is KGHSH and CDR2 is LQKENI in the germline V gene. The length of the CDR3 is 15 residues. In the authors' workflow: Nucleated cell number was recorded as an estimate derived from reference gene primer amplification. Method: immunoSEQ multiplex PCR; TCRdb's copy keeps in-frame clones and lacks some. The V and J calls and the clone size are those of that table, but D and trimming were determined from the DNA. The sample yields about 410,000 clones, 86% seen once. The clonotype was recovered from a woman under 40 with active or convalescent COVID-19. The gene calls are TRBV18 and TRBJ2-2, with 8 bases lining up with TRBD2. The sequenced sample was peripheral blood. The CDR3 reads CASSPGLVDTGELFF. The DNA for the CDR3 is TGTGCCAGCTCGCCGGGACTAGTCGACACCGGGGAGCTGTTTTTT.